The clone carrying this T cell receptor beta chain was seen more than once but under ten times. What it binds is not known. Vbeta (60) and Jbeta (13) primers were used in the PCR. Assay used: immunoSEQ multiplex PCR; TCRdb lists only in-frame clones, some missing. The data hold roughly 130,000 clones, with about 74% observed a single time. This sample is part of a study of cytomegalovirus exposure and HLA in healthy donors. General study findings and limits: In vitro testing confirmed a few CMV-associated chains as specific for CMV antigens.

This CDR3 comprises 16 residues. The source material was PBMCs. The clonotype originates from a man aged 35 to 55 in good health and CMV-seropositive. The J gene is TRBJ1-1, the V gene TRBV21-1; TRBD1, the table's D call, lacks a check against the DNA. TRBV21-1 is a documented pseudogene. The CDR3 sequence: CASSKERTGPCTEAFF. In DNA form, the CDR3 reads TGTGCCAGCAGCAAAGAAAGAACAGGGCCGTGCACTGAAGCTTTCTTT.